These 24 T cell receptor beta chains were all obtained from the same sample, sequenced in a study of yellow fever vaccine responses in identical twins. TCRdb re-called the RT-PCR reads through MiXCR, storing one row per CDR3 protein. The sample has about 1,700 distinct CDR3 sequences; 88% are singletons. The sample consisted of T cells from blood (PBMCs), unsorted or a sorted subset (not recorded which), taken before or after yellow fever vaccination (not recorded which). The receptors shown here come from a woman aged 18-29 years who received the yellow fever vaccine.

The chain employs TRBV10-3 and TRBJ2-1; 9 nucleotides align to TRBD2. Germline CDR1 is ENHRY and CDR2 is SYGVKD. The V and J ends lost 6 bases and 8 bases, in that order; junction bases with no gene match: 11. The CDR3 is 15 residues long. CDR3: CAIRGTGTSSDEQFF. As DNA, the CDR3 is TGTGCCATCAGAGGAACCGGGACTAGCAGCGATGAGCAGTTCTTC.

The chain uses TRBV10-1 and TRBJ2-1, with 8 nucleotides matching TRBD2. Germline CDR1 reads WNHNN; CDR2 reads SYGVQD (reference sequence). The CDR3 runs 15 residues. J gave up 7 bases and V 4 bases, and 9 bases lay outside the gene matches. The CDR3 loop is CASSVQRERYNEQFF. CDR3 in DNA: TGCGCCAGCAGTGTACAGCGGGAGCGTTATAATGAGCAGTTCTTC.

V gene TRBV4-2 combines with J gene TRBJ2-3; 9 nucleotides agree with TRBD1. Germline V gene sequence: CDR1 LGHNA, CDR2 YNFKEQ. This CDR3 comprises 16 residues. V lost 0 bases to trimming and J lost 4 bases; unmatched junction nucleotides: 5. CDR3 coding DNA: TGTGCCAGCAGCCAAGAGGAGGGACAGGGACCAGATACGCAGTATTTT. This sequence encodes CASSQEEGQGPDTQYF.

The chain uses TRBV11-2 and TRBJ2-2; D gene uncertain. The V end lost 2 bases, the J end lost 6 bases, and 7 bases lay between the germline ends. This CDR3 region has 13 residues. In germline, CDR1 is SGHAT, CDR2 FQNNGV. The CDR3 reads CASSLWSAGELFF. The CDR3 DNA sequence: TGTGCCAGCAGCTTATGGTCGGCCGGGGAGCTGTTTTTT. Combining the CDR3 with reference TRBV11-2 and TRBJ2-2 gives the whole variable domain EAGVAQSPRYKIIEKRQSVAFWCNPISGHATLYWYQQILGQGPKLLIQFQNNGVVDDSQLPKDRFSAERLKGVDSTLKIQPAKLEDSAVYLCASSLWSAGELFFGEGSRLTVL.

The chain uses TRBV7-9 and TRBJ2-7; tentatively, D is TRBD1 (6 bases). The CDR3 has 12 residues. Germline V lookup: CDR1 SEHNR, CDR2 FQNEAQ (reference sequence). Trimming stripped 5 bases from V and 4 bases from J, with 9 bases between. The chain's CDR3 is CASSQGRYEQYF. CDR3 nucleotide sequence: TGTGCCAGCAGCCAGGGGAGATACGAGCAGTACTTC.

A single count supports this clonotype. The J gene is TRBJ2-7, the V gene TRBV28; weak D call: TRBD2 (6 bases). Germline V CDR1 and CDR2: MDHEN, SYDVKM. Trimming took 1 base from V and 5 from J, leaving 12 bases between them. The CDR3 consists of 14 residues. CDR3 residues: CASSLSGALNEQYF. Here the CDR3 DNA reads TGTGCCAGCAGTTTATCGGGAGCGTTGAACGAGCAGTACTTC.

The gene calls are TRBV4-1 and TRBJ1-1; a possible D gene is TRBD1 (5 bases). V was trimmed by 5 bases and J by 5 bases, leaving 15 bases between them. CDR1 MGHRA and CDR2 YSYEKL come from the germline V gene. CDR3 size: 14 residues. Here the CDR3 DNA reads TGCGCCAGCAGCTCGGGGGGGGGGTGGACTGAAGCTTTCTTT. Translated, it gives CASSSGGGWTEAFF.

The V call is TRBV6-1, the J call TRBJ1-2, with D perhaps TRBD1 (5 bases). Trimming left V 5 bases short and J 0 bases short, with 7 bases between. This CDR3 is built from 13 residues. Germline V CDR1 and CDR2: MNHNS, SASEGT. This chain's CDR3 is CASSRQSNYGYTF. In nucleotides, the CDR3 is TGTGCCAGCAGTCGACAGTCTAACTATGGCTACACCTTC.

The V and J genes are TRBV28 and TRBJ1-1; unclear D gene. Germline V gene lookup returns CDR1 MDHEN and CDR2 SYDVKM. CDR3 size: 13 residues. The V end was cut by 7 bases, the J end by 4 bases, with 13 bases between. CDR3 residues: CASIEGRGTEAFF. As DNA, the CDR3 is TGTGCCAGCATCGAGGGTCGGGGCACTGAAGCTTTCTTT.

The chain is built from TRBV4-2 and TRBJ2-7; no clear D. The CDR3 covers 13 residues. Trimming removed 1 base from V and 0 bases from J, with 4 bases in between. The V gene's germline CDR1 is LGHNA and CDR2 YNFKEQ. The CDR3 spells CASSQAFSYEQYF. CDR3 coding DNA: TGTGCCAGCAGCCAAGCATTCTCCTACGAGCAGTACTTC.

This chain connects TRBV29-1 to TRBJ1-1; D might be TRBD1 (6 bases). This CDR3 has 14 amino acids. Germline V CDR1 and CDR2: SQVTM, ANQGSEA. The ends were cut back, 4 bases at V and 4 bases at J, with 16 bases in the middle. In nucleotides, the CDR3 is TGCAGCGTTGTGACGGGTGGGGGCTCCACTGAAGCTTTCTTT. This codes for CSVVTGGGSTEAFF. The whole variable domain, filled in from reference TRBV29-1 and TRBJ1-1, reads SAVISQKPSRDICQRGTSLTIQCQVDSQVTMMFWYRQQPGQSLTLIATANQGSEATYESGFVIDKFPISRPNLTFSTLTVSNMSPEDSSIYLCSVVTGGGSTEAFFGQGTRLTVV.

The chain uses TRBV10-3 and TRBJ2-1, with D perhaps matching TRBD1 (5 bases). The ends were cut back, 10 bases at V and 0 bases at J, with 10 bases in the middle. From germline, CDR1 is ENHRY and CDR2 SYGVKD. The CDR3 sequence is 13 residues long. CDR3 sequence (DNA): TGTGCCAACTCCGACAGCTCCTACAATGAGCAGTTCTTC. Protein: CANSDSSYNEQFF.

The chain uses TRBV6-2 or TRBV6-3 and TRBJ1-5; weak D call: TRBD1 (5 bases). The CDR3 length is 16 residues. The germline V gene encodes CDR1 MNHEY and CDR2 SVGEGT. Trimming took off 2 bases at V and 1 base at J, with 12 bases between the two ends. CDR3 in amino acids: CASSYPGQRSNQPQHF. The DNA for the CDR3 is TGTGCCAGCAGTTACCCAGGACAAAGAAGCAATCAGCCCCAGCATTTT.

In its sample, this clonotype was seen once. V usage is TRBV10-1 and J usage is TRBJ2-7; no clear D gene. The CDR3 runs to 13 residues. Trimming cost V 7 bases and J 0 bases, with 10 bases left between them. Germline V gene lookup returns CDR1 WNHNN and CDR2 SYGVQD (reference sequence). The CDR3 spells CASNAHNSYEQYF. The CDR3 nucleotides are TGCGCCAGCAATGCACACAACTCCTACGAGCAGTACTTC.

The chain couples TRBV7-3 to TRBJ2-1; D gene ambiguous. CDR3 length: 12 amino acids. Germline V CDR1 and CDR2: SGHTA, FQGTGA. V was shortened by 1 base and J by 9 bases, with 7 bases between the two germline ends. CDR3 in amino acids: CASSLSVGEQFF. The CDR3 DNA follows: TGTGCCAGCAGCTTAAGTGTAGGTGAGCAGTTCTTC.

The V call is TRBV4-1, the J call TRBJ1-1; no firm D call. Germline CDR1 reads MGHRA; CDR2 reads YSYEKL. This CDR3 contains 12 residues. Trimming pared 1 base from V and 11 bases from J, leaving 11 bases between. The CDR3 bases are TGCGCCAGCAGCCAAGGACTTAGTCGGGCTTTCTTT. Its protein is CASSQGLSRAFF.

The CDR3 loop is CASSLPGNHQPQHF. The CDR3 DNA is TGTGCCAGCAGCTTACCGGGTAATCATCAGCCCCAGCATTTT. V usage is TRBV11-1 and J usage is TRBJ1-5; D gene unclear. Germline lookup yields CDR1 SGHAT and CDR2 FQDESV (reference sequence). This CDR3 spans 14 amino acids. Trimming shortened V by 2 bases and J by 5 bases, and 10 bases separated the two germline ends.

The chain is built from TRBV7-3 and TRBJ2-1, with unresolved D. This CDR3 is built from 13 residues. V was cut by 2 bases and J by 5 bases, with 7 bases left in between. From germline, CDR1 is SGHTA and CDR2 FQGTGA. The CDR3 DNA is TGTGCCAGCAGCTTACACCACAACAATGAGCAGTTCTTC. This translates into CASSLHHNNEQFF.

The chain recombines TRBV30 with TRBJ2-7, with 12 nucleotides matching TRBD1. Germline trimming cut 1 base from V and 5 bases from J; bases unmatched to any gene: 6. The CDR3 loop spans 15 amino acids. Germline V CDR1 and CDR2: GTSNPN, SVGIG (reference sequence). This CDR3 reads CAWSGRGTGGDEQYF. CDR3 nucleotides: TGTGCCTGGAGTGGCCGAGGGACAGGGGGCGACGAGCAGTACTTC.

The chain is built from TRBV6-1 and TRBJ1-2; TRBD1 matches at 7 bases. Germline V lookup: CDR1 MNHNS, CDR2 SASEGT. The CDR3 spans 12 residues. V trimming: 6 bases; J trimming: 2 bases; junction bases outside the gene matches: 0. The CDR3 spells CASRTGNYGYTF. CDR3 nucleotide sequence: TGTGCCAGCAGGACAGGGAACTATGGCTACACCTTC.

The rearrangement links TRBV12-3 or TRBV12-4 to TRBJ1-3; 9 bases agree with TRBD1. CDR3 length: 15 residues. J gave up 0 bases and V 7 bases, and 4 bases lay outside the gene matches. The CDR3 reads CASNGQGSSGNTIYF. CDR3 DNA: TGTGCCAGCAACGGACAGGGGTCCTCTGGAAACACCATATATTTT.

The rearrangement links TRBV12-3 or TRBV12-4 to TRBJ2-7; D gene unclear. The CDR3 loop spans 13 amino acids. Trimming cost V 3 bases and J 3 bases, with 9 bases left between them. DNA for the CDR3: TGTGCCAGCAGTTTTCGACCCTACTACGAGCAGTACTTC. Protein product: CASSFRPYYEQYF.

The V call is TRBV7-6, the J call TRBJ2-2; D is ambiguous. Looked up from germline, CDR1 is SGHVS and CDR2 is FNYEAQ. This CDR3 spans 15 amino acids. V was trimmed by 1 base and J by 0 bases, leaving 6 bases between them. The CDR3 nucleotides read TGTGCCAGCAGCTTAGAGCTCCCGAACACCGGGGAGCTGTTTTTT. Translated: CASSLELPNTGELFF.

Only one count was recorded for this clonotype. V and J are TRBV6-1 and TRBJ2-7; D is uncertain. With 6 bases removed from V and 7 bases from J, the gap between germline ends came to 19 bases. Germline CDR1 MNHNS, CDR2 SASEGT. The CDR3 is 14 residues long. The CDR3 DNA sequence: TGTGCCAGCAGGCCTGTTACAGCCCTCTGGGAGCAGTACTTC. As protein: CASRPVTALWEQYF.